This T cell receptor beta chain was captured in a study of blood T cell dynamics during melanoma immunotherapy. V was clipped by 7 bases and J by 4 bases; unmatched bases: 14. Per germline, CDR1 MDHEN and CDR2 SYDVKM. CDR3 length: 18 residues. Data came from immunoSEQ multiplex PCR; TCRdb stores just in-frame clones and leaves some out. The data contain some 11,000 clones, approximately 82% of them singletons. Noted time point: pre-treatment baseline. No patient had earlier systemic cancer treatment, concurrent immunosuppressants, or another active cancer. The receptor's source is a human donor with melanoma. This chain connects TRBV28 to TRBJ2-2, with 11 positions matching TRBD2. Here the sequenced sample was blood, taken from a patient treated with checkpoint blockade. The CDR3, as DNA: TGTGCCAGCACCGGACTAGCGGGTTCTCAATTGGGCACCGGGGAGCTGTTTTTT. The encoded protein is CASTGLAGSQLGTGELFF.